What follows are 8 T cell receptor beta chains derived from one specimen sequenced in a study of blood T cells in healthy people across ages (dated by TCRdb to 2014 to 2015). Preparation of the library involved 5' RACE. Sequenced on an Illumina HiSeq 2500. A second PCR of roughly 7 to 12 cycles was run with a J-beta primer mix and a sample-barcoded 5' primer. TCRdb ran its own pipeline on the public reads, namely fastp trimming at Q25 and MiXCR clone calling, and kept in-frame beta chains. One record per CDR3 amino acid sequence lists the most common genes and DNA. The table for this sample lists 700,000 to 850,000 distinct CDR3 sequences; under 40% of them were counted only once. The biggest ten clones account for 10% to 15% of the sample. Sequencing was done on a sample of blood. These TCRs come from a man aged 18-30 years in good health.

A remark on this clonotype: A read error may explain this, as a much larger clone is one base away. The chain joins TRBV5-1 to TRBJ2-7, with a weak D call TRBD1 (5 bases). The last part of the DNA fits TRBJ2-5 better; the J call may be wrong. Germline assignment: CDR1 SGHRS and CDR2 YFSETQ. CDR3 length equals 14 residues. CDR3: CASSVDTLRETQYF. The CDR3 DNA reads TGCGCCAGCAGCGTGGACACTTTAAGGGAGACCCAGTACTTC.

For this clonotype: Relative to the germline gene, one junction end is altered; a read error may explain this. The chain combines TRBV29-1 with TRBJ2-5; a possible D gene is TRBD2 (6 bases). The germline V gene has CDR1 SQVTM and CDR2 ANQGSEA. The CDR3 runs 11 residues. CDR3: CSGEAGETQYF. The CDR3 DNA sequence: TGCAGCGGTGAAGCGGGAGAGACCCAGTACTTC.

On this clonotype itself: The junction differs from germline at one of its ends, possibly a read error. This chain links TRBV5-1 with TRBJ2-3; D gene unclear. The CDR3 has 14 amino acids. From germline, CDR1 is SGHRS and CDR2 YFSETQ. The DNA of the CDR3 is TGCGCCAGCAGCTCTGCCGCCCAGCAGGATACGCAGTCTTTT. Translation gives CASSSAAQQDTQSF.

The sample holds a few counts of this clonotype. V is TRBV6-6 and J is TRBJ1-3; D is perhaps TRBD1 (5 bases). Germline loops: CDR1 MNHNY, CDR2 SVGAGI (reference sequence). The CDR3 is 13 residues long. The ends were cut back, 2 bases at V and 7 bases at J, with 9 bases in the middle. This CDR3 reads CASSYGQGNTIYF. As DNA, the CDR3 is TGTGCCAGCAGTTACGGACAAGGGAACACCATATATTTT.

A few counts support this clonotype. Written as DNA, the CDR3 is TGTGCCAGCAGTTTAAGGACAGATGGAGAGAGTCAGCAGTACTTC. It translates to CASSLRTDGESQQYF. The chain employs TRBV28 and TRBJ2-7, with a tentative D call TRBD1 (6 bases). V lost 2 bases to trimming and J lost 8 bases, with 19 bases between them. The CDR3 extends over 15 amino acids. The V gene's germline CDR1 is MDHEN and CDR2 SYDVKM.

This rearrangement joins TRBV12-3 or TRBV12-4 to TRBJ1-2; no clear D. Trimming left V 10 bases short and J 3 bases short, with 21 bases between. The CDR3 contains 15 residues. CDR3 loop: CANSQIKLPHYGYTF. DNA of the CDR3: TGTGCCAACAGCCAAATTAAACTACCCCACTATGGCTACACCTTC.

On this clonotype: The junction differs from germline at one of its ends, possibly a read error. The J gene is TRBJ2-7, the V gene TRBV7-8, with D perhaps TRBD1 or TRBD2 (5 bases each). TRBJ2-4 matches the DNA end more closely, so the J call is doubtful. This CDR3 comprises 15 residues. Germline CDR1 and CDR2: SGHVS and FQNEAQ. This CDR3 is CPSSLPPGGKNIQYF. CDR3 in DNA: TGTCCCAGCAGCTTGCCTCCTGGGGGCAAAAACATTCAGTACTTC.

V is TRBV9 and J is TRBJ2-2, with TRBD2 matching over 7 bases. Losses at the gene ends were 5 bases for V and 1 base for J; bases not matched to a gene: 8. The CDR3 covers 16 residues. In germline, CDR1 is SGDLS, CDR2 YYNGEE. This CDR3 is CASSQPGGENTGELFF. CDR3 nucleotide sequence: TGTGCCAGCAGTCAACCGGGGGGAGAGAACACCGGGGAGCTGTTTTTT.